This T cell receptor (beta chain) was sequenced for a study of CD8+CD57+ T cells in acquired aplastic anemia. Those patients picked for sequencing had displayed CD8+CD57+ cell expansion on flow cytometry. Severe acquired aplastic anemia was present in all patients. All patients were therapy-naive when blood was sampled. Whole-study findings and limits: Patients and controls shared 25 to 30 CD8+ CDR3 sequences, highly expressed in patients.

In this sample, this clonotype turned up many times. The target antigen is unknown. Genomic DNA served as template for TCR beta VDJ and CDR3 profiling. TCRdb passed the reads through MiXCR, listing each CDR3 protein once. This sample carries just over 450,000 distinct CDR3 sequences, 25% to 40% of them seen once, and the ten largest clones take less than 1%. Germline-derived CDR1 and CDR2 are SGHDN and FVKESK. This CDR3 is built from 11 residues. Trimming took off 5 bases at V and 4 bases at J, with 3 bases between the two ends. V is TRBV14 and J is TRBJ2-1; D gene ambiguous. Sequencing was performed on sorted CD4+, CD8+, or CD8+CD57+ T cells (not recorded which) from PBMCs. The source of this sequence is a human donor with aplastic anemia. The chain's CDR3 is CASSNYNEQFF. CDR3 DNA sequence: TGTGCCAGCAGCAATTACAATGAGCAGTTCTTC.